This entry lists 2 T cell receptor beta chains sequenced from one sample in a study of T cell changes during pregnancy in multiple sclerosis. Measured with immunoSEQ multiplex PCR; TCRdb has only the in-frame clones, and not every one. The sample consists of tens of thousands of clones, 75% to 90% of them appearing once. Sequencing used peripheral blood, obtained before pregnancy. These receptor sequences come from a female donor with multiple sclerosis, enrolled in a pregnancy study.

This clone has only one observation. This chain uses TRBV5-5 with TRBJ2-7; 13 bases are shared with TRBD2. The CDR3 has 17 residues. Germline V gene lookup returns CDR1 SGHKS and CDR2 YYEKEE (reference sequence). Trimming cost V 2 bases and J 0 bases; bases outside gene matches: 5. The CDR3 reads CASSFLWTSGSSYEQYF. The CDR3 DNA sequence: TGTGCCAGCAGCTTCCTATGGACTAGCGGGAGCTCCTACGAGCAGTACTTC.

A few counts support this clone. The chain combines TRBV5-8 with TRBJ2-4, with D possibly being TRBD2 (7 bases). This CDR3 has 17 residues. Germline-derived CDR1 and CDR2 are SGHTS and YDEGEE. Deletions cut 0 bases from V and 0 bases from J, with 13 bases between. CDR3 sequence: CASSLAFGGQAKNIQYF. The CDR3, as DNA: TGTGCCAGCAGCTTGGCTTTCGGGGGGCAAGCCAAAAACATTCAGTACTTC. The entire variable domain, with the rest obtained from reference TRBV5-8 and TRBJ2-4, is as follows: EAGVTQSPTHLIKTRGQQATLRCSPISGHTSVYWYQQALGLGLQFLLWYDEGEERNRGNFPPRFSGRQFPNYSSELNVNALELEDSALYLCASSLAFGGQAKNIQYFGAGTRLSVL.